Each of the 24 T cell receptor beta chains below was sequenced from the same sample in a study of blood T cells in healthy people across ages. The second PCR ran roughly 6 to 11 cycles with a sample-barcoded 5' primer and J-beta primers. TCRdb used MiXCR to reprocess the 5' RACE reads, holding one entry per CDR3 protein. The sample includes 1,500,000 or so distinct CDR3 sequences, 42% of them seen just once. The sample taken for sequencing was blood. These receptors were taken from a woman younger than 35 in good health.

The chain uses TRBV4-1 and TRBJ2-7, with 8 nucleotides matching TRBD1. TRBJ2-5 matches the DNA end more closely, so the J call is doubtful. This CDR3 spans 15 amino acids. Germline V CDR1 and CDR2: MGHRA, YSYEKL. CDR3 region: CASSQESRGLETQYF. The CDR3 region has the DNA TGCGCCAGCAGCCAAGAATCCAGGGGGCTAGAGACCCAGTACTTC.

This clonotype was recorded once. The chain employs TRBV5-1 and TRBJ2-3, with 7 bases aligning to TRBD2. CDR1 is SGHRS and CDR2 is YFSETQ in the germline V gene. The CDR3 contains 15 residues. V was clipped by 3 bases and J by 1 base; unmatched bases: 5. The CDR3 nucleotides are TGCGCCAGCAGCTGGGGGGACTACCGCACAGATACGCAGTATTTT. Translation: CASSWGDYRTDTQYF.

At least ten counts were recorded for this clonotype. Germline and junction disagree at one end, which may indicate a read error. J is TRBJ1-5 and V is TRBV12-3 or TRBV12-4, with D perhaps TRBD1 (5 bases). The CDR3 runs 13 residues. This chain's CDR3 is CASSLGVGQPQHF. The CDR3 nucleotides are TGTGCTAGCAGCTTAGGGGTCGGGCAGCCCCAGCATTTT.

This clonotype was found a few times. This chain uses TRBV27 with TRBJ1-2; 10 bases agree with TRBD1. Losses at the gene ends were 4 bases for V and 4 bases for J; bases not matched to a gene: 3. Germline CDR1 is MNHEY and CDR2 is SMNVEV (reference sequence). This CDR3 has 14 residues. The CDR3 DNA reads as TGTGCCAGCAGTTGGACAGGGGGTCCCTATGGCTACACCTTC. This sequence encodes CASSWTGGPYGYTF.

The CDR3 DNA reads TGCAGCGTTGGAGAGGGACAGGGTGGTCAGCCCCAGCATTTT. Amino acid sequence: CSVGEGQGGQPQHF. The V gene is TRBV29-1, the J gene TRBJ1-5, with TRBD1 matching 9 bases. The trim removed 4 bases at V and 6 bases at J, leaving 7 bases unmatched. The CDR3 consists of 14 residues. Germline CDR1 is SQVTM and CDR2 is ANQGSEA.

The chain recombines TRBV6-1 with TRBJ2-3, with TRBD2 identical over 11 bases. V trimming: 6 bases; J trimming: 3 bases; junction bases outside the gene matches: 11. CDR3 length equals 17 residues. Germline CDR1 and CDR2: MNHNS and SASEGT. Here the CDR3 DNA reads TGTGCCAGCAGAAATAGCGGGAGGGCCCTCGTAACAGATACGCAGTATTTT. It specifies CASRNSGRALVTDTQYF.

This clonotype was seen a few times. The gene calls are TRBV27 and TRBJ2-7; weak D call: TRBD2 (6 bases). Trimming took off 6 bases at V and 3 bases at J, with 15 bases between the two ends. The length of the CDR3 is 14 residues. The germline gives CDR1 MNHEY, CDR2 SMNVEV (reference sequence). This chain's CDR3 is CASRMPGLGYEQYF. For the CDR3, the DNA is TGTGCCAGCAGAATGCCGGGACTCGGCTACGAGCAGTACTTC.

The V gene is TRBV5-1, the J gene TRBJ2-5; D may correspond to TRBD1 or TRBD2 (5 bases each). This CDR3 contains 15 residues. Trimming took off 3 bases at V and 3 bases at J, with 15 bases between the two ends. Germline assignment: CDR1 SGHRS and CDR2 YFSETQ. The CDR3 loop reads CASSSGPGPEETQYF. CDR3 sequence (DNA): TGCGCCAGCAGCTCGGGGCCGGGCCCCGAAGAGACCCAGTACTTC. The complete variable domain, with remaining parts taken from reference TRBV5-1 and TRBJ2-5, reads KAGVTQTPRYLIKTRGQQVTLSCSPISGHRSVSWYQQTPGQGLQFLFEYFSETQRNKGNFPGRFSGRQFSNSRSEMNVSTLELGDSALYLCASSSGPGPEETQYFGPGTRLLVL.

This clonotype has only a few counts. J is TRBJ1-2 and V is TRBV9, with a tentative D call TRBD1 (5 bases). Per the germline V gene, CDR1 is SGDLS and CDR2 is YYNGEE. The V end was cut by 4 bases, the J end by 2 bases, with 15 bases between. CDR3 length: 15 residues. The CDR3 protein is CASSSPGLPNYGYTF. CDR3 bases: TGTGCCAGCAGCTCCCCGGGACTTCCAAACTATGGCTACACCTTC.

The chain recombines TRBV27 with TRBJ1-2; 7 bases line up with TRBD1. The CDR3 loop spans 16 amino acids. Germline CDR1 MNHEY, CDR2 SMNVEV (reference sequence). Trimming removed 4 bases from V and 5 bases from J; junction bases left unmatched: 13. The CDR3 DNA follows: TGTGCCAGCAGTTCAAGCCGGGACAGAGTTCGGTATGGCTACACCTTC. Protein product: CASSSSRDRVRYGYTF.

This chain links TRBV7-9 with TRBJ2-4; D perhaps matches TRBD1 (6 bases). V was clipped by 5 bases and J by 0 bases, with 17 bases between them. The germline CDR1 and CDR2 sequences are SEHNR and FQNEAQ (reference sequence). This CDR3 is 17 amino acids long. The DNA of the CDR3 is TGTGCCAGCAGCGCAGCTTGGACAGAGCTAGCCAAAAACATTCAGTACTTC. This sequence encodes CASSAAWTELAKNIQYF.

The chain joins TRBV18 to TRBJ1-2; tentative D call: TRBD1 (6 bases). Trimming took 0 bases from V and 8 from J, leaving 13 bases between them. Germline V lookup: CDR1 KGHSH, CDR2 LQKENI. CDR3 length: 14 residues. The CDR3 DNA sequence: TGTGCCAGCTCACCACCGGCAGGGGCTAAGGGCTACACCTTC. Encoded protein: CASSPPAGAKGYTF. Filled out from reference TRBV18 and TRBJ1-2, the complete variable domain reads NAGVMQNPRHLVRRRGQEARLRCSPMKGHSHVYWYRQLPEEGLKFMVYLQKENIIDESGMPKERFSAEFPKEGPSILRIQQVVRGDSAAYFCASSPPAGAKGYTFGSGTRLTVV.

The table lists this clonotype with many counts. This chain uses TRBV12-3 or TRBV12-4 with TRBJ2-3; tentative D call: TRBD1 (5 bases). The CDR3 is 14 amino acids. Trimming pared 6 bases from V and 1 base from J, leaving 11 bases between. The CDR3 is CASRPGAGTDTQYF. The DNA of the CDR3 is TGTGCCAGCAGACCTGGGGCGGGCACAGATACGCAGTATTTT.

This clonotype turned up a few times. The chain joins TRBV4-3 to TRBJ2-7, with TRBD2 matching over 10 bases. V dropped 4 bases and J dropped 4; count of bases not matched to a gene: 7. There are 15 residues in the CDR3. CDR1 LGHNA and CDR2 YSLEER come from the germline V gene. For the CDR3, the DNA is TGCGCCAGCAGCCTACAGCGGGGGGGGATGTACGAGCAGTACTTC. Translating it yields CASSLQRGGMYEQYF.

The rearrangement links TRBV7-2 to TRBJ2-3; 13 bases fit TRBD2. The CDR3 extends over 23 amino acids. V dropped 0 bases and J dropped 0; count of bases not matched to a gene: 18. Germline values: CDR1 SGHTA, CDR2 FQGNSA. CDR3 DNA: TGTGCCAGCAGCTTAGCGGATCGGACTAGCGGGAGACTACCCGTCTCTAGCACAGATACGCAGTATTTT. It encodes CASSLADRTSGRLPVSSTDTQYF.

The CDR3 region is CASSLWDIIETQFF. For the CDR3, the DNA is TGTGCCAGCAGCTTATGGGACATCATTGAGACCCAGTTCTTC. V gene TRBV7-9 combines with J gene TRBJ2-1; D possibly corresponds to TRBD1 (6 bases). Deletions cut 2 bases from V and 13 bases from J, with 18 bases between. Germline-derived CDR1 and CDR2 are SEHNR and FQNEAQ (reference sequence). The CDR3 runs 14 residues.

The chain recombines TRBV14 with TRBJ2-1; D may be TRBD2 (5 bases). Trimming shortened V by 8 bases and J by 2 bases, and 13 bases separated the two germline ends. The CDR3 extends over 14 amino acids. The germline V gene has CDR1 SGHDN and CDR2 FVKESK. Here the CDR3 DNA reads TGTGCCAGCGGTATACGGGAAACCTACAATGAGCAGTTCTTC. This translates into CASGIRETYNEQFF.

This clonotype occurred a few times. This rearrangement joins TRBV5-1 to TRBJ1-5; the match to TRBD1 covers 9 bases. Looked up from germline, CDR1 is SGHRS and CDR2 is YFSETQ. Trimming removed 4 bases from V and 3 bases from J; junction bases left unmatched: 14. This CDR3 is built from 18 residues. The CDR3 DNA is TGCGCCAGCAGCGATATTGGTCTAGACAGGGGGAACAATCAGCCCCAGCATTTT. Translation gives CASSDIGLDRGNNQPQHF.

On this clonotype itself: This may stem from a read error, because a much larger clone lies one nucleotide away. This chain uses TRBV9 with TRBJ1-3; D not certain. Looked up from germline, CDR1 is SGDLS and CDR2 is YYNGEE. CDR3 length: 13 amino acids. The CDR3 nucleotides are TGTGCCAGCAGCTTAAACTCTGGAAGCACCATATATTTT. This codes for CASSLNSGSTIYF.

This clonotype was seen just once. The genes are TRBV9 and TRBJ2-3; 13 nucleotides line up with TRBD2. Germline CDR1 and CDR2: SGDLS and YYNGEE. The CDR3 covers 16 residues. Losses at the gene ends were 3 bases for V and 4 bases for J; bases not matched to a gene: 5. The CDR3 nucleotides are TGTGCCAGCAGCGACTGGACTAGCGGGAGCGCAGATACGCAGTATTTT. Protein product: CASSDWTSGSADTQYF.

This clonotype showed up just a few times. V gene TRBV20-1 combines with J gene TRBJ2-4; a possible D gene is TRBD1 (5 bases). Germline CDR1 reads DFQATT; CDR2 reads SNEGSKA (reference sequence). V was pared by 0 bases and J by 4 bases, with 13 bases between. The CDR3 is 15 amino acids. The CDR3 loop is CSARDPPGMKNIQYF. The CDR3 bases are TGCAGTGCTAGAGATCCTCCAGGGATGAAAAACATTCAGTACTTC.

Only a few counts were recorded for this clonotype. A junction end diverges from the germline sequence, so it may reflect a read error. This chain connects TRBV7-3 to TRBJ2-1; 8 nucleotides align to TRBD1. CDR1 and CDR2 from the germline V gene are SGHTA and FQGTGA. CDR3 length equals 17 residues. CDR3 region: CASSMDGTGGSYNDQFF. CDR3 sequence (DNA): TGTGCCAGCAGCATGGATGGGACAGGAGGCTCCTACAATGACCAGTTCTTC.

This chain links TRBV7-2 with TRBJ2-1, with D possibly being TRBD1 (6 bases). Germline V gene data show CDR1 as SGHTA and CDR2 as FQGNSA. Trimming took off 5 bases at V and 3 bases at J, with 14 bases between the two ends. The CDR3 spans 15 residues. The CDR3 DNA reads as TGTGCCAGCAGCCTCCGACAGGTTGACTACAATGAGCAGTTCTTC. Translation gives CASSLRQVDYNEQFF.

The J gene is TRBJ1-3, the V gene TRBV7-6; a weak D match, TRBD1 (5 bases). The ends were cut back, 1 base at V and 2 bases at J, with 18 bases in the middle. This CDR3 region has 18 residues. The germline CDR1 and CDR2 sequences are SGHVS and FNYEAQ. The CDR3 DNA reads as TGTGCCAGCAGCTTAGAGGTTTCAGGGCGAGGTGCTGGAAACACCATATATTTT. Amino acids: CASSLEVSGRGAGNTIYF.